This record concerns one T cell receptor (beta chain) sequence. Its antigen is not known. In donors with ophthalmopathy, activity was moderate-to-severe, with CAS ≥3, NOSPECS ≥4 and duration under 3 months. The PBMCs had their origin in around 10 ml of fresh peripheral blood. CDR3 regions of TCR beta were amplified from RNA transcripts. The authors performed first-round RT-PCR with HTBI primers and then a second-round multiplex PCR. TCRdb recomputed calls from the multiplex PCR reads with MiXCR, one row per CDR3 protein. The repertoire includes over 650,000 distinct CDR3 sequences, under 50% of them detected once, and around 3% sits in the top ten. The sample comes from a study of Graves' ophthalmopathy and Graves' hyperthyroidism. Findings and limits, study-wide: Blood also carried most expanded thyroid clonotypes exceeding 0.001 frequency. A model of 13 signatures distinguished ophthalmopathy from stable hyperthyroidism at 85% to 90% sensitivity and roughly 80% specificity.

This receptor was obtained from an adult man with Graves' ophthalmopathy. The sequenced sample consisted of peripheral blood.

The CDR3 is CASSIGLGREETQHF. The DNA for the CDR3 is TGTGCCAGTAGTATTGGACTAGGCCGAGAAGAGACCCAGCATTTT. The chain is built from TRBV19 and TRBJ1-5; D not resolved. The V gene lost 3 bases and the J gene lost 11 bases, with 20 bases spanning the gap. From germline, CDR1 is LNHDA and CDR2 SQIVND (reference sequence). There are 15 residues in the CDR3.